Each of the 10 T cell receptor beta chains below was sequenced from the same sample in a study of PD-1 blockade in classical Hodgkin lymphoma. The data were produced by immunoSEQ multiplex PCR, yet TCRdb's version contains in-frame clones alone and is incomplete. Of 25,000 to 35,000 clones listed, around four fifths are singletons. Time point of the sample: cycle 4 day 1 (C4D1), after about 6 weeks of nivolumab. There was relapse after autologous stem cell transplantation in every patient, and there was variation in brentuximab vedotin exposure. Negative selection with magnetic separation was used to purify CD4+ T cells from thawed PBMCs. The sequenced sample was CD4+ T cells from blood, obtained before the fourth cycle of nivolumab. The source of these receptors is a human donor with classical Hodgkin lymphoma.

V is TRBV10-1 and J is TRBJ2-3; TRBD2 is a possible D gene (6 bases). This CDR3 region has 13 residues. Germline V lookup: CDR1 WNHNN, CDR2 SYGVQD (reference sequence). Trimming pared 5 bases from V and 5 bases from J, leaving 11 bases between. CDR3 nucleotides: TGCGCCAGCAGTCCGGGGGTCGGAGATACGCAGTATTTT. Translated, it gives CASSPGVGDTQYF.

This clone was observed a handful of times. V gene TRBV30 combines with J gene TRBJ1-6, with D tentatively TRBD1 (6 bases). The length of the CDR3 is 17 residues. Trimming removed 4 bases from V and 7 bases from J, with 23 bases in between. The V gene's germline CDR1 is GTSNPN and CDR2 SVGIG (reference sequence). This CDR3 is CAWTEGVNWLANSPLHF. In DNA, the CDR3 is TGTGCCTGGACCGAGGGGGTGAACTGGTTGGCCAATTCACCCCTCCACTTT.

The gene calls are TRBV7-8 and TRBJ1-6; 7 nucleotides line up with TRBD1. From germline, CDR1 is SGHVS and CDR2 FQNEAQ. Trimming cost V 5 bases and J 0 bases; bases outside gene matches: 13. The CDR3 length is 19 residues. The CDR3 here is CASSPKSGTASSYNSPLHF. The CDR3 DNA reads TGTGCCAGCAGCCCCAAGTCCGGGACAGCTAGCTCCTATAATTCACCCCTCCACTTT.

The chain couples TRBV6-5 to TRBJ2-7, with 7 nucleotides matching TRBD2. Trimming cost V 2 bases and J 5 bases; bases outside gene matches: 3. Per the germline V gene, CDR1 is MNHEY and CDR2 is SVGAGI. The CDR3 is made up of 13 amino acids. This CDR3 reads CASSYRGGDEQYF. CDR3 coding DNA: TGTGCCAGCAGTTACCGGGGAGGGGACGAGCAGTACTTC.

The rearrangement links TRBV10-1 to TRBJ2-3; TRBD2 aligns across 10 bases. V trimming: 5 bases; J trimming: 6 bases; junction bases outside the gene matches: 5. CDR3 length: 14 amino acids. The germline CDR1 and CDR2 sequences are WNHNN and SYGVQD (reference sequence). CDR3 sequence (DNA): TGCGCCAGCAGTCCAGCGGGGGGGCCCGATACGCAGTATTTT. Protein product: CASSPAGGPDTQYF.

The rearrangement uses TRBV5-1 and TRBJ1-1; D remains ambiguous. The germline gives CDR1 SGHRS, CDR2 YFSETQ. V was trimmed by 0 bases and J by 2 bases, leaving 8 bases between them. This CDR3 has 14 residues. The CDR3 here is CASSLVLDNTEAFF. CDR3 sequence (DNA): TGCGCCAGCAGCTTGGTATTGGACAACACTGAAGCTTTCTTT.

The J gene is TRBJ1-3, the V gene TRBV7-9; D is undetermined. Germline lookup yields CDR1 SEHNR and CDR2 FQNEAQ (reference sequence). This CDR3 is 16 amino acids long. Between the trimmed V and J ends, which lost 8 bases and 4 bases, there was a span of 21 bases. CDR3 sequence (DNA): TGTGCCAGCGGCACAAGAGCCCGGAGCTCAGGAAACACCATATATTTT. Translating gives CASGTRARSSGNTIYF. Filled out from reference TRBV7-9 and TRBJ1-3, the complete variable domain reads DTGVSQNPRHKITKRGQNVTFRCDPISEHNRLYWYRQTLGQGPEFLTYFQNEAQLEKSRLLSDRFSAERPKGSFSTLEIQRTEQGDSAMYLCASGTRARSSGNTIYFGEGSWLTVV.

V is TRBV14 and J is TRBJ2-3; D perhaps matches TRBD1 (5 bases). The CDR3 is made up of 14 amino acids. Trimming pared 1 base from V and 6 bases from J, leaving 11 bases between. CDR1 and CDR2 from the germline V gene are SGHDN and FVKESK. The CDR3 sequence: CASSQGGSGDTQYF. The DNA for the CDR3 is TGTGCCAGCAGCCAAGGAGGTTCAGGGGATACGCAGTATTTT.

The chain employs TRBV6-5 and TRBJ2-7, with 8 bases lining up with TRBD1. This CDR3 contains 15 residues. Germline lookup yields CDR1 MNHEY and CDR2 SVGAGI. Losses at the gene ends were 6 bases for V and 6 bases for J; bases not matched to a gene: 13. The CDR3 here is CASRPHNAQGAEQYF. As DNA, the CDR3 is TGTGCCAGCAGGCCCCATAATGCGCAGGGGGCCGAGCAGTACTTC.

The V gene is TRBV28, the J gene TRBJ1-1; D remains ambiguous. CDR1 MDHEN and CDR2 SYDVKM come from the germline V gene. Trimming stripped 3 bases from V and 4 bases from J, with 12 bases between. The CDR3 has 14 residues. The CDR3 DNA reads TGTGCCAGCAGTTTCGGCGGCCGGGGCACTGAAGCTTTCTTT. It yields the protein CASSFGGRGTEAFF.